A selection of T cell receptor beta chains follows, all from one sample in a study of T cell changes during pregnancy in multiple sclerosis. Some clones are missing from TCRdb's copy, which holds only in-frame ones; the method was immunoSEQ multiplex PCR. The sample has almost 35,000 clones; 90% are singletons. This specimen was CD8+ T cells from peripheral blood mononuclear cells, taken in the first trimester of pregnancy. These receptors came from a female donor with multiple sclerosis, enrolled in a pregnancy study. The CDR3 runs from the conserved cysteine through the conserved F or W. A D gene is named only where the DNA matches it firmly. Where a row states a size, it is once, few, many or the class of an expanded clone; other rows omit it.

D gene	V gene	J gene	clone size	CDR3 protein	CDR3 DNA
TRBD1	TRBV7-6	TRBJ2-1	.	CASSLVGTGSEQFF	TGTGCCAGCAGCTTAGTTGGGACAGGGAGTGAGCAGTTCTTC
.	TRBV27	TRBJ1-1	.	CASKGRGGTNTEAFF	TGTGCCAGCAAGGGGAGGGGGGGAACGAACACTGAAGCTTTCTTT
TRBD2	TRBV9	TRBJ2-1	.	CASSELLAGAYNEQFF	TGTGCCAGCAGCGAGCTTCTAGCGGGAGCCTACAATGAGCAGTTCTTC
TRBD2	TRBV2	TRBJ2-2	.	CASGPSVAGVSSDTGELFF	TGTGCCAGCGGACCCTCGGTAGCGGGAGTCTCGAGCGACACCGGGGAGCTGTTTTTT
.	TRBV2	TRBJ1-2	once	CASSDRTDAKGYTF	TGTGCCAGCAGTGATAGGACAGATGCAAAGGGCTACACCTTC
.	TRBV4-1	TRBJ1-6	.	CASNPTTGPSPLHF	TGCGCCAGCAACCCCACCACGGGTCCGTCACCCCTCCACTTT
.	TRBV9	TRBJ1-2	.	CASSEGTAGNGYTF	TGTGCCAGCAGCGAGGGGACTGCGGGGAATGGCTACACCTTC
.	TRBV7-2	TRBJ2-1	.	CASSPLGYNEQFF	TGTGCCAGCAGCCCCCTAGGCTACAATGAGCAGTTCTTC
.	TRBV27	TRBJ2-7	.	CASSLYPEYEQYF	TGTGCCAGCAGTTTGTACCCCGAGTACGAGCAGTACTTC
.	TRBV19	TRBJ2-7	.	CASSGGLGYEQYF	TGTGCCAGTAGTGGTGGACTGGGATACGAGCAGTACTTC
.	TRBV19	TRBJ2-2	.	CASTSSPGELFF	TGTGCCAGTACTTCTAGCCCCGGGGAGCTGTTTTTT
TRBD2	TRBV27	TRBJ2-7	once	CASSHGLAGVMYEQYF	TGTGCCAGCAGTCACGGACTAGCGGGAGTAATGTACGAGCAGTACTTC
TRBD1	TRBV27	TRBJ1-1	.	CASSGTGVEAFF	TGTGCCAGTTCGGGGACAGGGGTTGAAGCTTTCTTT
.	TRBV29-1	TRBJ1-4	.	CSVTVPGRGEKLFF	TGCAGCGTGACCGTCCCCGGTAGAGGGGAAAAACTGTTTTTT
.	TRBV29-1	TRBJ2-7	medium-sized	CSVELAPAGEQYF	TGCAGCGTTGAATTGGCTCCGGCGGGGGAGCAGTACTTC
.	TRBV28	TRBJ2-5	.	CASSYPAAEREREGTQYF	TGTGCCAGCAGTTATCCCGCGGCAGAACGGGAGAGAGAAGGGACCCAGTACTTC
TRBD2	TRBV18	TRBJ2-3	.	CASSPHSGRLSDTQYF	TGTGCCAGCTCACCACATAGCGGGAGACTCTCAGATACGCAGTATTTT
.	TRBV5-4	TRBJ2-7	.	CASSFGTGPSYEQYF	TGTGCCAGCAGCTTTGGTACGGGTCCCTCCTACGAGCAGTACTTC